One and the same sample provided the 16 T cell receptor beta chains below, sequenced in a study of metastatic and nonmetastatic thyroid tumors. Thyroid surgery was performed in patients who had received no treatment beforehand. MiXCR was used by TCRdb to re-call the PCR reads. The table shows about 15,000 clones, with approximately 30% occurring only once. The sequencing input was tumor tissue. The receptor set was obtained from a female donor with papillary thyroid cancer or a benign thyroid nodule (not recorded which). Some clones in this sample may be carry-over from other donors' samples.

This chain connects TRBV13 to TRBJ1-1; D may be TRBD1 (6 bases). Germline V gene lookup returns CDR1 PRHDT and CDR2 FYEKMQ (reference sequence). Trimming removed 4 bases from V and 7 bases from J, with 10 bases in between. CDR3 length: 12 amino acids. As DNA, the CDR3 is TGTGCCAGCAGCTCTGGGACATTTGAAGCTTTCTTT. Translating it yields CASSSGTFEAFF.

The J gene is TRBJ2-1, the V gene TRBV25-1; D perhaps matches TRBD2 (6 bases). Looked up from germline, CDR1 is MGHDK and CDR2 is SYGVNS. The CDR3 is 12 residues long. Trimming left V 7 bases short and J 7 bases short, with 11 bases between. CDR3 sequence reads: CASMTRGNEQFF. The CDR3 nucleotides are TGTGCCAGCATGACTAGAGGGAATGAGCAGTTCTTC.

The rearrangement uses TRBV20-1 and TRBJ2-5; D gene ambiguous. CDR1 is DFQATT, CDR2 SNEGSKA, per germline (reference sequence). This CDR3 region has 17 residues. The V and J ends lost 0 bases and 1 base respectively, with 18 bases between them. The CDR3 DNA sequence: TGCAGTGCTAGAGATCGACGCCTAATCGTGATCCAAGAGACCCAGTACTTC. Its translation is CSARDRRLIVIQETQYF.

This clone came up a few times. This chain connects TRBV11-2 to TRBJ2-7, with TRBD2 identical over 7 bases. V dropped 1 base and J dropped 8; count of bases not matched to a gene: 5. The germline V gene has CDR1 SGHAT and CDR2 FQNNGV. This CDR3 comprises 13 residues. The CDR3 is CASSLAPGLKQYF. The CDR3 nucleotides are TGTGCCAGCAGCTTAGCCCCGGGACTAAAGCAGTACTTC.

V is TRBV28 and J is TRBJ2-7; TRBD2 matches at 14 bases. The CDR3 is made up of 16 amino acids. The V segment lost 5 bases and the J segment 4 bases; nucleotides outside the gene matches: 7. Germline V gene lookup returns CDR1 MDHEN and CDR2 SYDVKM. CDR3 protein: CASSPAGLAGEYEQYF. CDR3 DNA: TGTGCCAGCAGTCCCGCGGGACTAGCGGGGGAATACGAGCAGTACTTC.

This clone was recorded at least ten times. This chain joins TRBV19 and TRBJ2-5; TRBD1 aligns across 8 bases. Trimming at V came to 3 bases and at J to 5 bases, leaving 5 bases not matched to a gene. Germline V CDR1 and CDR2: LNHDA, SQIVND (reference sequence). The CDR3 runs 14 residues. The CDR3 here is CASSIARGRETQYF. The CDR3 region has the DNA TGTGCCAGTAGTATTGCCAGGGGGCGGGAGACCCAGTACTTC.

This rearrangement joins TRBV6-1 to TRBJ1-6; 7 bases are a match to TRBD1. J gave up 6 bases and V 3 bases, and 5 bases lay outside the gene matches. Germline V gives CDR1 MNHNS, CDR2 SASEGT. The CDR3 length is 15 residues. The CDR3 nucleotides read TGTGCCAGCAGTGAGTACCAGGGGGTTAATTCACCCCTCCACTTT. Its protein product is CASSEYQGVNSPLHF.

This sequence joins TRBV20-1 and TRBJ2-3, with D possibly called TRBD1 or TRBD2 (5 bases each). CDR1 DFQATT and CDR2 SNEGSKA come from the germline V gene (reference sequence). The CDR3 sequence is 13 residues long. V lost 8 bases to trimming and J lost 3 bases, with 15 bases between them. DNA for the CDR3: TGCAGTACCGGAGGAGCAGGGACAGATACGCAGTATTTT. Its translation: CSTGGAGTDTQYF.

V and J are TRBV5-1 and TRBJ2-7, with D unresolved. Trimming removed 0 bases at V and 6 bases at J, with 16 bases between. The length of the CDR3 is 15 residues. Germline V lookup: CDR1 SGHRS, CDR2 YFSETQ. The CDR3 DNA sequence: TGCGCCAGCAGCTTGGGGTGGGGAATTAACAGCGAGCAGTACTTC. This translates into CASSLGWGINSEQYF.

This clone showed up many times. V usage is TRBV28 and J usage is TRBJ1-1; maybe TRBD1 (6 bases). Germline V CDR1 and CDR2: MDHEN, SYDVKM. The germline V and J ends were trimmed by 6 bases and 5 bases, with 19 bases remaining between them. The length of the CDR3 is 15 residues. For the CDR3, the DNA is TGTGCCAGCAGCCTTGGGGGGGCCGGGGGAACTGAAGCTTTCTTT. Its translation is CASSLGGAGGTEAFF. Filled out from reference TRBV28 and TRBJ1-1, the complete variable domain reads DVKVTQSSRYLVKRTGEKVFLECVQDMDHENMFWYRQDPGLGLRLIYFSYDVKMKEKGDIPEGYSVSREKKERFSLILESASTNQTSMYLCASSLGGAGGTEAFFGQGTRLTVV.

CDR3 sequence reads: CASSVDGITYTQYF. Here the CDR3 DNA reads TGTGCCAGCAGCGTAGATGGGATAACATATACGCAGTATTTT. The gene calls are TRBV9 and TRBJ2-3, with D unresolved. The CDR3 runs 14 residues. The V gene's germline CDR1 is SGDLS and CDR2 YYNGEE. V lost 0 bases and J lost 7, with 12 bases in between.

This clone has a count of ten or more. V gene TRBV5-4 combines with J gene TRBJ2-7; D gene unclear. This CDR3 spans 13 amino acids. Per the germline V gene, CDR1 is SGHNT and CDR2 is YYREEE (reference sequence). Trimming left V 0 bases short and J 1 base short, with 5 bases between. CDR3 DNA: TGTGCCAGCAGCTTGGATCATTCCTACGAGCAGTACTTC. Its protein is CASSLDHSYEQYF.

This clone appeared many times. The chain has TRBV4-3 and TRBJ2-2, with D maybe TRBD2 (6 bases). V gave up 1 base and J gave up 4 bases, with 10 bases separating them. The CDR3 contains 15 residues. Per the germline V gene, CDR1 is LGHNA and CDR2 is YSLEER. CDR3 DNA sequence: TGCGCCAGCAGCCAAGTCGGGAGCGCCACCGGGGAGCTGTTTTTT. As protein: CASSQVGSATGELFF.

This clone is judged medium-sized. The genes are TRBV30 and TRBJ2-1; 12 bases map to TRBD2. Germline CDR1 GTSNPN, CDR2 SVGIG (reference sequence). V shed 1 base and J 5 bases; nucleotides not matched to a gene: 9. CDR3 length: 17 residues. The CDR3 DNA reads as TGTGCCTGGAGTGACAAAATAGGACTAGCGGGAAACAATGAGCAGTTCTTC. Translating gives CAWSDKIGLAGNNEQFF. The variable domain in full, completed from reference TRBV30 and TRBJ2-1, reads SQTIHQWPATLVQPVGSPLSLECTVEGTSNPNLYWYRQAAGRGLQLLFYSVGIGQISSEVPQNLSASRPQDRQFILSSKKLLLSDSGFYLCAWSDKIGLAGNNEQFFGPGTRLTVL.

The V and J genes are TRBV6-1 and TRBJ1-1; 8 bases agree with TRBD1. Germline values: CDR1 MNHNS, CDR2 SASEGT. After removal of 5 bases from V and 4 bases from J, the junction contained 9 bases not matched to a gene. This CDR3 has 15 residues. CDR3 region: CASSRIGQGGTEAFF. The CDR3 coding sequence is TGTGCCAGCAGTAGGATTGGACAGGGCGGCACTGAAGCTTTCTTT.

The V gene is TRBV11-2, the J gene TRBJ2-3; D gene uncertain. V dropped 5 bases and J dropped 3 bases, with 24 bases sitting between them. CDR3 length equals 18 residues. Germline V lookup: CDR1 SGHAT, CDR2 FQNNGV. CDR3 DNA sequence: TGTGCCAGCAGCCTACAATCCCACCGGGCCTTGAGAACAGATACGCAGTATTTT. Protein: CASSLQSHRALRTDTQYF.